This TCR beta chain emerged from a study of cytomegalovirus exposure and HLA in healthy donors. Study-level background: Later, an analysis reported that the 110 or so validation repertoires had used the same platform as the 666 first-cohort repertoires. Study observations and caveats: In vitro data verified three CMV-associated chains as specific for CMV antigens. Investigators reported 150 to 200 TCR beta chains as tied to cytomegalovirus.

Germline V lookup: CDR1 SGHDT, CDR2 YYEEEE. The CDR3 covers 12 residues. V was cut by 3 bases and J by 8 bases, with 11 bases left in between. Profiling relied on immunoSEQ multiplex PCR, and the TCRdb table lists in-frame clones only, not all of them. The sample contains some 150,000 clones, about 89% of which appear only once. This clone was counted once. No antigen is known for it. This chain connects TRBV5-6 to TRBJ1-2; D uncertain. This sequence was found in a man aged 18-30 years in good health and CMV-seropositive. The specimen was PBMCs. This CDR3 is CASSSMPGGYTF. CDR3 in DNA: TGTGCCAGCAGCTCGATGCCGGGGGGCTACACCTTC.